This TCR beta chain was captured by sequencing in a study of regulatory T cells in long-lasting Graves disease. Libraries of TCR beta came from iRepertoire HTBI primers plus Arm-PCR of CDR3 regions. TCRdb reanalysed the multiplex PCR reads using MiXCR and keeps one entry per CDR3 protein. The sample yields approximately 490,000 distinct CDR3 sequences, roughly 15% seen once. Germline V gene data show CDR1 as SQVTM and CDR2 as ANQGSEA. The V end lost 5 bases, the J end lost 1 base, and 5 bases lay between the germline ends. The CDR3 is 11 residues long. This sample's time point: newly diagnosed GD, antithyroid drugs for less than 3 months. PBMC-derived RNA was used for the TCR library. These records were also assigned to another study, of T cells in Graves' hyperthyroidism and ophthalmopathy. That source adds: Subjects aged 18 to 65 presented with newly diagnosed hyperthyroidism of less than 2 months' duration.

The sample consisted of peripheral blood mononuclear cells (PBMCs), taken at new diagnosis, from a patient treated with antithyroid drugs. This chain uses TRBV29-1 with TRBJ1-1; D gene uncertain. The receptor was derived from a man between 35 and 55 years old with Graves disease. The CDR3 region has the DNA TGCAGCGTTCACGGGAACACTGAAGCTTTCTTT. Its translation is CSVHGNTEAFF.